This T cell receptor (beta chain) was sequenced for a study of blood T cell repertoires in COVID-19. With V trimmed by 3 bases and J by 7 bases, 4 bases remained unmatched. CDR1 SGHAT and CDR2 FQNNGV come from the germline V gene. The length of the CDR3 is 15 residues. Using immunoSEQ multiplex PCR, the repertoire was profiled, and TCRdb retains in-frame clones only, with some absent. The data show fewer than 250,000 clones, 90% seen once. The clonotype comes from a man aged 30 to 45 who had been exposed to COVID-19. J is TRBJ2-1 and V is TRBV11-2; TRBD2 matches 12 bases. Sample: PBMCs or T cells enriched from blood (not recorded which). CDR3 DNA sequence: TGTGCCAGCAGCTTCTCTAGCGGGGGGGAAAATGAGCAGTTCTTC. Protein product: CASSFSSGGENEQFF.